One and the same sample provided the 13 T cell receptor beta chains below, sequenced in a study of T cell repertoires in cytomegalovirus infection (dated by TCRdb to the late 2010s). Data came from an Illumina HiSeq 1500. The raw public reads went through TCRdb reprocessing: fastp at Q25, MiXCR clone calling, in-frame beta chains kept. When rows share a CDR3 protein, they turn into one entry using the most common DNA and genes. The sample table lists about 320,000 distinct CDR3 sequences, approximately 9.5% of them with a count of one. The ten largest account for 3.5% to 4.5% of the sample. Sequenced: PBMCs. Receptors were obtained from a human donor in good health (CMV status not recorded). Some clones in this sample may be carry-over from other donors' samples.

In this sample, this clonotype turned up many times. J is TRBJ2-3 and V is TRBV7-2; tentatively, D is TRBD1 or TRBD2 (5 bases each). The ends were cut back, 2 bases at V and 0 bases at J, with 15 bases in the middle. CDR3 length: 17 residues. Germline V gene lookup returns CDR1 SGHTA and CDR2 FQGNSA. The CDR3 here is CASSLTGTALSTDTQYF. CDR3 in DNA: TGTGCCAGCAGCTTAACGGGGACCGCTCTGAGCACAGATACGCAGTATTTT.

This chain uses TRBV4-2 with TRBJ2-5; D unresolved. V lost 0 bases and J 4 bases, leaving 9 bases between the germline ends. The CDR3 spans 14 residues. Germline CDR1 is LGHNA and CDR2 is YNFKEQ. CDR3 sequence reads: CASSQELRAETQYF. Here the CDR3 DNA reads TGTGCCAGCAGCCAAGAGTTGAGAGCAGAGACCCAGTACTTC.

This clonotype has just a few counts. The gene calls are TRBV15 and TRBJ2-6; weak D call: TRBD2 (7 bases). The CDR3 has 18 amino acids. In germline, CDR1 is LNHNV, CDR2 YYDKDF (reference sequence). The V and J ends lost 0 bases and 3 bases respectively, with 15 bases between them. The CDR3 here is CATSRDAGGLGGANVLTF. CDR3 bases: TGTGCCACCAGCAGAGATGCCGGGGGGCTCGGTGGGGCCAACGTCCTGACTTTC.

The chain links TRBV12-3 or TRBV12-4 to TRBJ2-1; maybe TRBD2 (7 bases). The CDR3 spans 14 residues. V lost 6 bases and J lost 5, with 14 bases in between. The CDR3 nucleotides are TGTGCCAGCAGGAAGGGGGGGGAAAACAATGAGCAGTTCTTC. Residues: CASRKGGENNEQFF.

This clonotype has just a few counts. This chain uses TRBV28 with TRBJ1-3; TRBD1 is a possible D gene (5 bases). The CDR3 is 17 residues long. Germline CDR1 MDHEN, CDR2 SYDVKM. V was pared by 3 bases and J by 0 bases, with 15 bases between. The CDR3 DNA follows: TGTGCCAGCAGTTTTCAGGGTACCGGTCTCTCTGGAAACACCATATATTTT. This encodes CASSFQGTGLSGNTIYF.

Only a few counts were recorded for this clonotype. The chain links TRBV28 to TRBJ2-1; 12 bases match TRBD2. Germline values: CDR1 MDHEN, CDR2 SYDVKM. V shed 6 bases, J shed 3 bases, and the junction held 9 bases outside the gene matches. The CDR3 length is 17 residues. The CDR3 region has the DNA TGTGCCAGCAGGGAGACTAGCGGGAGTTTGGACTACAATGAGCAGTTCTTC. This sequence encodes CASRETSGSLDYNEQFF.

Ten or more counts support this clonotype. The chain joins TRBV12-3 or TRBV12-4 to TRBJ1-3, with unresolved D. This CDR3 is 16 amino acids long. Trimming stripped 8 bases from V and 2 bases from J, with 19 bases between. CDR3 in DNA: TGTGCCAGCCGAAGCCGGGGATACGAGCCTGGAAACACCATATATTTT. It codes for CASRSRGYEPGNTIYF.

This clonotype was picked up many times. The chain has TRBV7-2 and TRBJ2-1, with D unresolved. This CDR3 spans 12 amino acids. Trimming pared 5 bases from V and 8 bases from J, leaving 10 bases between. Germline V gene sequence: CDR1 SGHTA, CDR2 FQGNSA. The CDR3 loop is CASSQTSHEQFF. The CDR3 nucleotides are TGTGCCAGCAGCCAAACCAGCCATGAGCAGTTCTTC.

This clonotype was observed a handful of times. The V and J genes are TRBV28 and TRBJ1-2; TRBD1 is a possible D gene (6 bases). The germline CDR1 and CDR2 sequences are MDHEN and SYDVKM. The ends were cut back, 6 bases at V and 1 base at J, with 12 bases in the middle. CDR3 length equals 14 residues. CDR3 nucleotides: TGTGCCAGCAGCCGAGGGGGGGTTAACTATGGCTACACCTTC. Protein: CASSRGGVNYGYTF.

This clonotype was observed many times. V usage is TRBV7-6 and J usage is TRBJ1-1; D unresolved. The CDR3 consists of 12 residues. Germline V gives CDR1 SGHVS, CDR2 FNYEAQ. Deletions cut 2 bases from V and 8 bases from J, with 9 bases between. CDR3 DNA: TGTGCCAGCAGCTTACAGGTACCCGAAGCTTTCTTT. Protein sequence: CASSLQVPEAFF.

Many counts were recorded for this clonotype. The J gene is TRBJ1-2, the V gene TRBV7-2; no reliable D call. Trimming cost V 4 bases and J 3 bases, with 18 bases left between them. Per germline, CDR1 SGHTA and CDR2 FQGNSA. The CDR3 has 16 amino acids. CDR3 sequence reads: CASSSARLVLDYGYTF. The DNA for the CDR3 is TGTGCCAGCAGCTCTGCTAGGCTCGTCTTGGACTATGGCTACACCTTC.

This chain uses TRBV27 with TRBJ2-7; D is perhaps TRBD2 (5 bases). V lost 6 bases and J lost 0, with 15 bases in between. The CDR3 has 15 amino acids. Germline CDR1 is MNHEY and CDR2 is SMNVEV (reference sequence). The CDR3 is CASSASPGSSYEQYF. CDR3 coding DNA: TGTGCCAGCAGCGCATCTCCGGGGAGCTCCTACGAGCAGTACTTC.

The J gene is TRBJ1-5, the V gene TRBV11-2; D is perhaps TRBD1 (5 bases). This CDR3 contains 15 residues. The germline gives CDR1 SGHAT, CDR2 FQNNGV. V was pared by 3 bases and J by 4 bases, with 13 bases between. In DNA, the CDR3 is TGTGCCAGCAGCTTCTCCACCGGGGGAAATCAGCCCCAGCATTTT. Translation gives CASSFSTGGNQPQHF.